The clone carrying this T cell receptor (beta chain) showed up just once. Antigen: not known. Only in-frame clones appear in the TCRdb table, and some are missing; sequencing was by immunoSEQ multiplex PCR. The table includes roughly 120,000 clones, around 93% detected once. The source of the sample is a study of T cell responses to AZD1222 COVID-19 vaccine. Study outcomes and limitations: Spike-specific TCR breadth rose after two AZD1222 doses, and depth rose as well. Donors, mostly white British, included more females; clonal diversity was possibly underestimated. Repertoire sampling happened only post peak T cell response.

Trimming left V 0 bases short and J 8 bases short, with 16 bases between. The length of the CDR3 is 16 residues. CDR1 and CDR2 from the germline V gene are LGHNA and YNFKEQ. The specimen comprised peripheral blood, sampled 28 days after the second AZD1222 dose. The rearrangement links TRBV4-2 to TRBJ1-4; a weak D match, TRBD1 (5 bases). The clonotype originates from an adult who received the AZD1222 COVID-19 vaccine. The CDR3 coding sequence is TGTGCCAGCAGCCAAGAGGGGGGGAACGTGAGGGAAAAACTGTTTTTT. Translated: CASSQEGGNVREKLFF.